The clone carrying this T cell receptor beta chain occurred once. This entry belongs to a study of OX40 agonist ivuxolimab in advanced cancers. Clones were sequenced by immunoSEQ multiplex PCR, and TCRdb holds only the in-frame ones, with some missing. Found here are some 98,000 clones, 90% to 95% of them singletons; the top ten hold 0.25% to 0.35%. The CDR3 loop spans 17 amino acids. J was trimmed by 3 bases and V by 5 bases; bases with no gene match: 10. CDR1 is LNHDA, CDR2 SQIVND, per germline (reference sequence). With autoimmune disease history or systemic immunosuppression, patients were excluded.

Material: CD4+ or CD8+ T cells sorted from blood, obtained in a trial of the OX40 agonist ivuxolimab. The receptor's source is an adult with an advanced solid tumor such as melanoma, head and neck, liver or kidney cancer. The chain carries TRBV19 and TRBJ2-3; 11 nucleotides align to TRBD2. CDR3 sequence: CASSAGAGTSGTDTQYF. The CDR3 nucleotides read TGTGCCAGTAGTGCAGGAGCCGGGACTAGCGGTACAGATACGCAGTATTTT.